The TCR beta chain under discussion was sequenced for a study of PD-1 blockade in classical Hodgkin lymphoma. Overall study findings and caveats: The CD4+ diversity rise by C4D1 was clearest in complete responders. Prior to therapy, complete responders displayed diversity much like that of newly diagnosed patients.

On this clone: Its cognate antigen is unknown.

Measured with immunoSEQ multiplex PCR; TCRdb has only the in-frame clones, and not every one. Here the sample spans roughly 42,000 clones, about 74% being singletons. The patients all showed relapse after autologous stem cell transplantation, while their brentuximab vedotin exposure varied. The sample consisted of peripheral blood mononuclear cells (PBMCs), taken at baseline. The clonotype originates from a human donor with classical Hodgkin lymphoma.

The CDR3 DNA sequence: TGTGCCAGTAGGTCTCCCTGGGGCGCTGAAGCTTTCTTT. This gives the protein CASRSPWGAEAFF. The rearrangement links TRBV19 to TRBJ1-1; tentatively, D is TRBD1 (5 bases). Germline V lookup: CDR1 LNHDA, CDR2 SQIVND (reference sequence). Trimming left V 6 bases short and J 6 bases short, with 14 bases between. The CDR3 has 13 residues.